A selection of T cell receptor beta chains follows, all from one sample in a study of blood T cell repertoires in COVID-19. The repertoire was sequenced with immunoSEQ multiplex PCR; TCRdb's copy has only in-frame clones and lacks some. There are hundreds of thousands of clones in the sample; approximately 80% occur only once, and 6.5% to 8.5% lies in the top ten. The specimen sequenced was peripheral blood. Receptors were obtained from a woman of 80 years or more with COVID-19, enrolled during active disease. Each CDR3 is given with its conserved first and last residue. Each record gives: clone size, V gene, D gene, J gene, CDR3 DNA, CDR3 protein. A D gene is named only where the DNA matches it firmly. Only part of the rows carry a size: once, few, many, or a class if the clone is expanded.

clone size: once; V gene: TRBV4-2; D gene: TRBD2; J gene: TRBJ2-1; CDR3 DNA: TGTGCCAGCAGCCAAGTTGCCGGGACTAGCCTCAATGAGCAGTTCTTC; CDR3 protein: CASSQVAGTSLNEQFF
clone size: -; V gene: TRBV10-2; D gene: TRBD1; J gene: TRBJ1-1; CDR3 DNA: TGCGCCAGCGGGGACTCCGGGACAGCCCACACTGAAGCTTTCTTT; CDR3 protein: CASGDSGTAHTEAFF
clone size: -; V gene: TRBV30; D gene: -; J gene: TRBJ1-5; CDR3 DNA: TGTGCCTGGAGTCCACAGGGTCTAGGCCAGCCCCAGCATTTT; CDR3 protein: CAWSPQGLGQPQHF
clone size: -; V gene: TRBV25-1; D gene: -; J gene: TRBJ2-2; CDR3 DNA: TGTGCCAGCAGTGAATCCAGGGCGGACACCGGGGAGCTGTTTTTT; CDR3 protein: CASSESRADTGELFF
clone size: -; V gene: TRBV5-8; D gene: TRBD1; J gene: TRBJ1-4; CDR3 DNA: TGTGCCAGCAGCTACGGGACAGGTGTTAATGAAAAACTGTTTTTT; CDR3 protein: CASSYGTGVNEKLFF
clone size: -; V gene: TRBV7-3; D gene: -; J gene: TRBJ1-1; CDR3 DNA: TGTGCCAGCAGCTCAATCGGCAGGGGTAGGGGTGACACTGAAGCTTTCTTT; CDR3 protein: CASSSIGRGRGDTEAFF
clone size: -; V gene: TRBV6-2/TRBV6-3; D gene: -; J gene: TRBJ2-2; CDR3 DNA: TGTGCCAGCAGTATAACCGGGGAGCTGTTTTTT; CDR3 protein: CASSITGELFF
clone size: -; V gene: TRBV19; D gene: TRBD1; J gene: TRBJ1-2; CDR3 DNA: TGTGCCAGTAGACCCCTGACAGGGAGTGGCTATGGCTACACCTTC; CDR3 protein: CASRPLTGSGYGYTF
clone size: -; V gene: TRBV10-3; D gene: -; J gene: TRBJ2-1; CDR3 DNA: TGTGCCATCAGCGAACCCGGCTACAATGAGCAGTTCTTC; CDR3 protein: CAISEPGYNEQFF
clone size: -; V gene: TRBV3-1/TRBV3-2; D gene: TRBD1; J gene: TRBJ1-1; CDR3 DNA: TGTGCCAGCAGCCCCTCAGCACAGGGGTGGACTGAAGCTTTCTTT; CDR3 protein: CASSPSAQGWTEAFF
clone size: -; V gene: TRBV7-9; D gene: TRBD1; J gene: TRBJ2-7; CDR3 DNA: TGTGCCAGCAGCCTGGGACAGTTCTACGAGCAGTACTTC; CDR3 protein: CASSLGQFYEQYF
clone size: few; V gene: TRBV28; D gene: TRBD1; J gene: TRBJ2-7; CDR3 DNA: TGTGCCACGGGACAGGGCTACGAGCAGTACTTC; CDR3 protein: CATGQGYEQYF
clone size: -; V gene: TRBV5-1; D gene: TRBD2; J gene: TRBJ2-1; CDR3 DNA: TGCGCCAGCAGCTTGGTTTCAGGACGACTAGCGGGAGGGAATGAGCAGTTCTTC; CDR3 protein: CASSLVSGRLAGGNEQFF
clone size: -; V gene: TRBV28; D gene: -; J gene: TRBJ1-5; CDR3 DNA: TGTGCCAGCAGTTTAAGCGGCGGAAGCAATCAGCCCCAGCATTTT; CDR3 protein: CASSLSGGSNQPQHF
clone size: -; V gene: TRBV7-9; D gene: TRBD2; J gene: TRBJ2-5; CDR3 DNA: TGTGCCAGCAGCTTAGGGGAACTAGCGGGGGGTCAAGAGACCCAGTACTTC; CDR3 protein: CASSLGELAGGQETQYF
clone size: -; V gene: TRBV27; D gene: -; J gene: TRBJ2-5; CDR3 DNA: TGTGCCAGCACTCCTTATGGGGGGCCGCCGGGAGGGACCCAGTACTTC; CDR3 protein: CASTPYGGPPGGTQYF
clone size: few; V gene: TRBV6-5; D gene: TRBD1; J gene: TRBJ1-1; CDR3 DNA: TGTGCCAGCAGTTACGGGACAGGGTTAAGTGAAGCTTTCTTT; CDR3 protein: CASSYGTGLSEAFF
clone size: -; V gene: TRBV9; D gene: TRBD1; J gene: TRBJ2-4; CDR3 DNA: TGTGCCAGCAGCACCCGGGACAGGGCTTACTTTGGTGACAAAAACATTCAGTACTTC; CDR3 protein: CASSTRDRAYFGDKNIQYF
clone size: -; V gene: TRBV6-5; D gene: -; J gene: TRBJ1-1; CDR3 DNA: TGTGCCAGCAGTTATCGGGTAGGGGAAACTGAAGCTTTCTTT; CDR3 protein: CASSYRVGETEAFF